The 5 T cell receptor beta chains reported below all come from one sample, sequenced in a study of shared clonotypes between healthy human individuals. The table came from immunoSEQ multiplex PCR; TCRdb's copy has only in-frame clones and leaves some out. The repertoire has 2 million to 2.5 million clones, about 92% of them found once; the top ten carry about 1.8%. Terminally differentiated effector memory CD45RA+ cells were excluded from the naive CD8 cells, which were CD45RO-negative and positively selected for CCR7. The sample comprised naive CD8+ T cells from PBMCs. The receptor set was obtained from a man between 18 and 29 years old in good health. Some clones in this sample may be carry-over from other donors' samples.

The chain has TRBV12-5 and TRBJ1-1; unclear D gene. The germline V gene has CDR1 LGHNT and CDR2 FRNRAP. Trimming stripped 1 base from V and 0 bases from J, with 21 bases between. There are 19 residues in the CDR3. The CDR3 sequence is CASGLEVFGSQKLNTEAFF. CDR3 coding DNA: TGTGCTAGTGGTTTGGAAGTTTTCGGGTCTCAGAAACTGAACACTGAAGCTTTCTTT.

This clone was recorded a few times. This sequence joins TRBV5-5 and TRBJ2-7, with 9 bases aligning to TRBD1. The CDR3 length is 15 residues. Germline lookup yields CDR1 SGHKS and CDR2 YYEKEE (reference sequence). Trimming cost V 3 bases and J 0 bases; bases outside gene matches: 4. For the CDR3, the DNA is TGTGCCAGCAGCTCCGGGACAGGGATCTCCTACGAGCAGTACTTC. Protein product: CASSSGTGISYEQYF.

Regarding this clone: Other DNA sequences from this sample encode an identical CDR3 as well. The genes are TRBV9 and TRBJ1-4; 10 bases map to TRBD1. The CDR3 covers 14 residues. J was trimmed by 8 bases and V by 2 bases; bases with no gene match: 3. Per germline, CDR1 SGDLS and CDR2 YYNGEE. CDR3 loop: CASSVGQGGEKLFF. The CDR3 bases are TGTGCCAGCAGCGTTGGACAGGGGGGCGAAAAACTGTTTTTT. The full variable domain, with the rest looked up from reference TRBV9 and TRBJ1-4, is DSGVTQTPKHLITATGQRVTLRCSPRSGDLSVYWYQQSLDQGLQFLIQYYNGEERAKGNILERFSAQQFPDLHSELNLSSLELGDSALYFCASSVGQGGEKLFFGSGTQLSVL.

The chain carries TRBV29-1 and TRBJ2-1, with TRBD2 matching over 9 bases. Germline-derived CDR1 and CDR2 are SQVTM and ANQGSEA. With 5 bases clipped from V and 0 bases from J, the junction kept 2 bases outside the gene matches. The CDR3 spans 14 residues. The CDR3 DNA reads as TGCAGCGTTAGCGGGAGGCACTCCTACAATGAGCAGTTCTTC. The encoded protein is CSVSGRHSYNEQFF.

The V gene is TRBV6-5, the J gene TRBJ2-7; the D is unclear. Deletions cut 10 bases from V and 0 bases from J, with 10 bases between. The CDR3 has 12 amino acids. The germline V gene has CDR1 MNHEY and CDR2 SVGAGI. CDR3 sequence (DNA): TGTGCCACCTTGGTGGGCTCCTACGAGCAGTACTTC. Translation gives CATLVGSYEQYF.